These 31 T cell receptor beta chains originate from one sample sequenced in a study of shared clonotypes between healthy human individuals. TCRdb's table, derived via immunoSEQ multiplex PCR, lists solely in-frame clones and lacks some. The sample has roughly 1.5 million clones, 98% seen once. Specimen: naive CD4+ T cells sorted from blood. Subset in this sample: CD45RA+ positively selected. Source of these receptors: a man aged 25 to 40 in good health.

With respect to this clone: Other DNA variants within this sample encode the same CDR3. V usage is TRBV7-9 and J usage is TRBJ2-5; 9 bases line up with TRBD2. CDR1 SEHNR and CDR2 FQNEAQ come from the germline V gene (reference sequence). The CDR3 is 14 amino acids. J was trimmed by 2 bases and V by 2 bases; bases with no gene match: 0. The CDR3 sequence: CASSLLAGQETQYF. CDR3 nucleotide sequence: TGTGCCAGCAGCTTACTAGCGGGACAAGAGACCCAGTACTTC.

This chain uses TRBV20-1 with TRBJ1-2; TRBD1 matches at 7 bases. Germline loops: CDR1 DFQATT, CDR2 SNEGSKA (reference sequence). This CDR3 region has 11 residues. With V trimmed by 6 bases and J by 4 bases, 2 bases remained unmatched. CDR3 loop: CSAGTVYGYTF. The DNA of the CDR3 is TGCAGTGCCGGGACAGTCTATGGCTACACCTTC.

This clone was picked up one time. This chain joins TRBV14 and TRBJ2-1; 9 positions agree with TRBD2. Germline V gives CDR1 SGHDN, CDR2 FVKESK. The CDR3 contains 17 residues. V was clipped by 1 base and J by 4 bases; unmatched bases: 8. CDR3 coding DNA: TGTGCCAGCAGCCAAGGGCCGGGACTAGCTCTTTACAATGAGCAGTTCTTC. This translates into CASSQGPGLALYNEQFF.

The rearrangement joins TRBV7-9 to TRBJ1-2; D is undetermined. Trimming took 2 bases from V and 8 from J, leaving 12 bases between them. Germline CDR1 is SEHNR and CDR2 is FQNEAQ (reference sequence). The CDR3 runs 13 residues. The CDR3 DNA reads TGTGCCAGCAGCTTAATAGGAGTCTTGGGCTACACCTTC. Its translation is CASSLIGVLGYTF.

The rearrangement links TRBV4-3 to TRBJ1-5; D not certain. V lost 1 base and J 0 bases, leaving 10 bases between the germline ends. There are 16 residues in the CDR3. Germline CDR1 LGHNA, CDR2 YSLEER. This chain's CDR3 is CASSQGVRYSNQPQHF. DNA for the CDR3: TGCGCCAGCAGCCAAGGGGTGAGATATAGCAATCAGCCCCAGCATTTT.

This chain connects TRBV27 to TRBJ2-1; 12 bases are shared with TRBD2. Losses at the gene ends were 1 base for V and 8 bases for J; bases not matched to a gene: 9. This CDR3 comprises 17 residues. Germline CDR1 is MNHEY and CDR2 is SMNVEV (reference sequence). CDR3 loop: CASSLFASGRAGYEQFF. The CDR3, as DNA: TGTGCCAGCAGTTTATTCGCTAGCGGGAGGGCCGGTTATGAGCAGTTCTTC.

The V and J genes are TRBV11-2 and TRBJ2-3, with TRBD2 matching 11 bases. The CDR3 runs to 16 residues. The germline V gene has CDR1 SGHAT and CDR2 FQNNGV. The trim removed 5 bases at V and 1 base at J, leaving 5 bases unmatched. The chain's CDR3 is CASSPGLAERTDTQYF. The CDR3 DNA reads TGTGCCAGCAGCCCGGGACTAGCGGAGCGCACAGATACGCAGTATTTT.

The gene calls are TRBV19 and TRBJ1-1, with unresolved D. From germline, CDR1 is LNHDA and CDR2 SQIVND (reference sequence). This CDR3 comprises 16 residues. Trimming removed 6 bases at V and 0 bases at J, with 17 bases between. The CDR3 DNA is TGTGCCAGTAGGGCCGATCCGTTTCGCATGAACACTGAAGCTTTCTTT. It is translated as CASRADPFRMNTEAFF.

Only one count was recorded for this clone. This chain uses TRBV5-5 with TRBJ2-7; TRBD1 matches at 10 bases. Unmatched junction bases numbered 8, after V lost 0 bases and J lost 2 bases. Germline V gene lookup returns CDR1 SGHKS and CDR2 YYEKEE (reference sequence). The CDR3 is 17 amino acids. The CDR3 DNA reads TGTGCCAGCAGCTTGGCTGGGGGGACAGGGGCCCCCTACGAGCAGTACTTC. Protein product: CASSLAGGTGAPYEQYF.

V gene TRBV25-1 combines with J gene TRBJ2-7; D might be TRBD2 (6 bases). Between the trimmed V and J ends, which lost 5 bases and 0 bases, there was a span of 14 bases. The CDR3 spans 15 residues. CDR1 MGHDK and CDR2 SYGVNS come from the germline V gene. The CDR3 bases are TGTGCCAGCAGTAACCCGGGGGTTCCCTCCTACGAGCAGTACTTC. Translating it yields CASSNPGVPSYEQYF.

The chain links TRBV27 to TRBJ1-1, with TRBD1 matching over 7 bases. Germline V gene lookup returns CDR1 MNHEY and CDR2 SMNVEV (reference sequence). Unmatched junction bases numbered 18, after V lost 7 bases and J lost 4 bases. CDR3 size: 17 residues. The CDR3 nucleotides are TGTGCCAGCATCCCTATGATAGGGGGCGGATTGGTCACTGAAGCTTTCTTT. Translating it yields CASIPMIGGGLVTEAFF.

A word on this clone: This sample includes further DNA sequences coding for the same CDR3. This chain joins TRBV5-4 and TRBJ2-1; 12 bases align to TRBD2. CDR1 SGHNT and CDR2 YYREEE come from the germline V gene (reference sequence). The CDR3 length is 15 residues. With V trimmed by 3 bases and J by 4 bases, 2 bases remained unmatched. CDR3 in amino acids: CASSSGTSGYNEQFF. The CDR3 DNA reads TGTGCCAGCAGCTCCGGGACTAGCGGGTACAATGAGCAGTTCTTC.

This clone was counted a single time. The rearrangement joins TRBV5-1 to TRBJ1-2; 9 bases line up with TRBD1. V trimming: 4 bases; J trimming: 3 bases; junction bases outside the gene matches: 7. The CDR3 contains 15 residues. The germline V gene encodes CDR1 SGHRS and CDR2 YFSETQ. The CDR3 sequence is CASSPGQGNDYGYTF. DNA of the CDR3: TGCGCCAGCAGCCCAGGACAGGGGAACGACTATGGCTACACCTTC.

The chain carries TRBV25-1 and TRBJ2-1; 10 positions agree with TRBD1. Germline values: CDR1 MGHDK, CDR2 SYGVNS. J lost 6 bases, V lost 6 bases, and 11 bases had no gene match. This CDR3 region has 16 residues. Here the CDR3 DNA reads TGTGCCAGCAGGGGTGTATGGGACAGGGGAGCCAATGAGCAGTTCTTC. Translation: CASRGVWDRGANEQFF.

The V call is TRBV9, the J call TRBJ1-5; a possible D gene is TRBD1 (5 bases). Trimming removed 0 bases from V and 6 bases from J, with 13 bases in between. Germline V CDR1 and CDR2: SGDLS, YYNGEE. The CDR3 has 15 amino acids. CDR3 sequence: CASSVGRGPGQPQHF. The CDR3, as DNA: TGTGCCAGCAGCGTAGGTCGGGGACCGGGTCAGCCCCAGCATTTT.

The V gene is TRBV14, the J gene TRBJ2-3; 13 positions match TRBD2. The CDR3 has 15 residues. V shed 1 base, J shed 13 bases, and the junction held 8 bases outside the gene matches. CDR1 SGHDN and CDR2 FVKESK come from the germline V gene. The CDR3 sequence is CASSQVAGLAGLKYF. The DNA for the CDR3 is TGTGCCAGCAGCCAAGTGGCGGGACTAGCGGGACTTAAGTATTTT.

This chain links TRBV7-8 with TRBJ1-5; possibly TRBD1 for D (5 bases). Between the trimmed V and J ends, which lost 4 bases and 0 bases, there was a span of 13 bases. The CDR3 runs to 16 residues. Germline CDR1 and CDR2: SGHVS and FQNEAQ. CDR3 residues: CASSSSGHNSNQPQHF. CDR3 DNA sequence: TGTGCCAGCAGCTCATCTGGACATAATAGCAATCAGCCCCAGCATTTT.

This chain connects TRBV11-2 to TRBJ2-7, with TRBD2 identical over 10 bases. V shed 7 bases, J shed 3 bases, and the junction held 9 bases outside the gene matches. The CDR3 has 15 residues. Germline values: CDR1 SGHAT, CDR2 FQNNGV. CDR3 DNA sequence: TGTGCCAGCACCAGCAGCGGGAGGGCCTTCTACGAGCAGTACTTC. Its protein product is CASTSSGRAFYEQYF.

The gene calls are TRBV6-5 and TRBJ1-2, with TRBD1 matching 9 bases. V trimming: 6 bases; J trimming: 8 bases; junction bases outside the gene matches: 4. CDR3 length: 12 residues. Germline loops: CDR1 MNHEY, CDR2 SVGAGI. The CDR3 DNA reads TGTGCCAGCAGGGGACAGGGCCACGGCTACACCTTC. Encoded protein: CASRGQGHGYTF.

CDR3 loop: CASSLPESTDTQYF. For the CDR3, the DNA is TGCGCCAGCAGCTTGCCAGAGAGCACAGATACGCAGTATTTT. The gene calls are TRBV5-1 and TRBJ2-3; no firm D call. The CDR3 contains 14 residues. From germline, CDR1 is SGHRS and CDR2 YFSETQ. V lost 1 base and J 0 bases, leaving 6 bases between the germline ends.

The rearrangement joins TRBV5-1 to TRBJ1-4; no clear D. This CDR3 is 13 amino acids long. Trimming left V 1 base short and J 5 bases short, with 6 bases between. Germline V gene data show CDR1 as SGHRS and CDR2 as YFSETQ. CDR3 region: CASSLFRNEKLFF. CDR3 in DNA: TGCGCCAGCAGCTTGTTCAGGAATGAAAAACTGTTTTTT.

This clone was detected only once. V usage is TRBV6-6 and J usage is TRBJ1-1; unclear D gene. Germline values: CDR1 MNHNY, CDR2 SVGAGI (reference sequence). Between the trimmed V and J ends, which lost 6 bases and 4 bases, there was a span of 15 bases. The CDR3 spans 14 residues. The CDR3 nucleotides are TGTGCCAGCAGCCCCGGTGGTTGGTTCACTGAAGCTTTCTTT. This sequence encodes CASSPGGWFTEAFF.

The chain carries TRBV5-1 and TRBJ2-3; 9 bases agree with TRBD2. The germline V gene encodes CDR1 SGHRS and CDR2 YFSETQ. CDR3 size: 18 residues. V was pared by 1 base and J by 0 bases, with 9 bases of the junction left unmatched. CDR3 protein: CASSLNRLAGSSTDTQYF. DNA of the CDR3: TGCGCCAGCAGCTTGAATCGCCTAGCGGGATCTAGCACAGATACGCAGTATTTT.

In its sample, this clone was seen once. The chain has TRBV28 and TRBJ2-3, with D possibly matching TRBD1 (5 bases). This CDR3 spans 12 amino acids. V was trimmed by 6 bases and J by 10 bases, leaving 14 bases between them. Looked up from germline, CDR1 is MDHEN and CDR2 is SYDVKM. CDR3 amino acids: CASSNPGRAQYF. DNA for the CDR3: TGTGCCAGCAGCAACCCCGGCAGGGCGCAGTATTTT.

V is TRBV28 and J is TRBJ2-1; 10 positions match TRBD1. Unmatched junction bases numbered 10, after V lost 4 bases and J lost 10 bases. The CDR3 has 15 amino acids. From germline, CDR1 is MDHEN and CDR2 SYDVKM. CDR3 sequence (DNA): TGTGCCAGCAGTTCGACAGGGGGCGCGACAGACGAGCAGTTCTTC. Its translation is CASSSTGGATDEQFF.

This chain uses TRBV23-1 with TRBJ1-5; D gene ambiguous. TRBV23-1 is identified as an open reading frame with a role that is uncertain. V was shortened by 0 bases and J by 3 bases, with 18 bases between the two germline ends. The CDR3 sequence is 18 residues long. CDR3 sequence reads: CASSQSSLYGLSNQPQHF. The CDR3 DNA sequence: TGCGCCAGCAGTCAATCCTCGTTGTACGGTCTATCCAATCAGCCCCAGCATTTT.

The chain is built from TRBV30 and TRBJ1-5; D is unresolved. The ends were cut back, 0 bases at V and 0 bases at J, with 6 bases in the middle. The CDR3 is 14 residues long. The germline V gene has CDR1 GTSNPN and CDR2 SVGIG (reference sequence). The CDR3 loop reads CAWSVHGSNQPQHF. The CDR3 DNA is TGTGCCTGGAGTGTTCATGGTAGCAATCAGCCCCAGCATTTT.

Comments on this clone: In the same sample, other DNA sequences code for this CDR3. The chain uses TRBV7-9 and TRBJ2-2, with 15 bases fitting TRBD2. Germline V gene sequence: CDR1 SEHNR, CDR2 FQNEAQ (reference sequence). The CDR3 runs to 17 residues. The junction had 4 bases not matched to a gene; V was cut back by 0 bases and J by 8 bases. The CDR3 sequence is CASSLAGLAGGPGELFF. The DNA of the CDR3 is TGTGCCAGCAGCTTAGCGGGACTAGCGGGAGGTCCTGGGGAGCTGTTTTTT.

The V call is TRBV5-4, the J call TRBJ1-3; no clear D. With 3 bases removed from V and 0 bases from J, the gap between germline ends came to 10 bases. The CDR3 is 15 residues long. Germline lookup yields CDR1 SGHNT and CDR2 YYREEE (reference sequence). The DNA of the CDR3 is TGTGCCAGCAGCTCGGGATTCTCCTCTGGAAACACCATATATTTT. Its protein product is CASSSGFSSGNTIYF.

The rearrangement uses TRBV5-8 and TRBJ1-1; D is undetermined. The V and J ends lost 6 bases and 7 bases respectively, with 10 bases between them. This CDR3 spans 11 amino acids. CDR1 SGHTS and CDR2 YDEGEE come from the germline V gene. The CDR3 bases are TGTGCCAGCACGACGCTTATTGAAGCTTTCTTT. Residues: CASTTLIEAFF.

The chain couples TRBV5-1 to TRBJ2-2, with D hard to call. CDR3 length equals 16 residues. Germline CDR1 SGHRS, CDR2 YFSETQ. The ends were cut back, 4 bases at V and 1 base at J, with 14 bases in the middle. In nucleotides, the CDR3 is TGCGCCAGCAGCCCCCTGTCTCAGCAGAACACCGGGGAGCTGTTTTTT. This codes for CASSPLSQQNTGELFF.